The clone carrying this TCR beta chain was observed a single time. What it binds is unknown. A much larger clone lies a single base off, so this may be a read error. The source of the sample is a study of T-cell reconstitution after alpha-beta-depleted transplantation in children. This CDR3 spans 16 amino acids. Trimming left V 6 bases short and J 0 bases short, with 17 bases between. Per the germline V gene, CDR1 is SGHVS and CDR2 is FQNEAQ. Study-wide findings and caveats: Several hundred expanded graft clones reportedly gave rise to the alpha-beta T cells present about two months after transplant.

The TCRbeta library was prepared with unique molecular identifiers. One entry per CDR3 protein, called by TCRdb with MiXCR from the PCR reads. The table includes 200,000 to 250,000 distinct CDR3 sequences, approximately 10% detected once. The TCR comes from a child in the first two years of life with acute myeloid leukemia, due to receive a stem cell transplant. The rearrangement links TRBV7-8 to TRBJ1-1; no firm D call. The sequencing used PBMCs, collected before TCRalphabeta/CD19-depleted stem cell transplant. The CDR3 DNA sequence: TGTGCCAGCAGACTTCTTGGGTGTCAGATGAACACTGAAGCTTTCTTT. Protein sequence: CASRLLGCQMNTEAFF.